What follows are 27 T cell receptor beta chains derived from one specimen sequenced in a study of blood T cell repertoires in COVID-19. Profiling relied on immunoSEQ multiplex PCR, and the TCRdb table lists in-frame clones only, not all of them. In the table there are roughly 60,000 clones, 80% to 85% of which are singletons. Specimen: peripheral blood. All receptors derive from a man in his 60s with COVID-19, enrolled during active disease.

The chain has TRBV30 and TRBJ2-5; no reliable D call. V was pared by 2 bases and J by 4 bases, with 11 bases between. The CDR3 loop spans 13 amino acids. Per germline, CDR1 GTSNPN and CDR2 SVGIG (reference sequence). This CDR3 is CAWSPPGRETQYF. The CDR3 nucleotides read TGTGCCTGGAGTCCCCCAGGCAGAGAGACCCAGTACTTC.

The chain uses TRBV2 and TRBJ1-5; D is perhaps TRBD1 (5 bases). Trimming shortened V by 4 bases and J by 10 bases, and 17 bases separated the two germline ends. The germline CDR1 and CDR2 sequences are SNHLY and FYNNEI. The CDR3 is 14 residues long. In DNA, the CDR3 is TGTGCCAGCAGTGCTTTTACAGGTGGAGAACCCCAGCATTTT. Its translation is CASSAFTGGEPQHF.

This clone appeared a single time. CDR3 amino acids: CSEMNGYEQFF. CDR3 nucleotides: TGCAGCGAAATGAATGGCTATGAGCAGTTCTTC. The rearrangement links TRBV29-1 to TRBJ2-1; the D is unclear. Germline lookup yields CDR1 SQVTM and CDR2 ANQGSEA. The CDR3 runs to 11 residues. The V and J ends lost 7 bases and 8 bases respectively, with 12 bases between them.

The CDR3 nucleotides read TGTGCCAGCACGGGCACTGAAGCTTTCTTT. This gives the protein CASTGTEAFF. This chain links TRBV28 with TRBJ1-1; D uncertain. The germline V and J ends were trimmed by 7 bases and 4 bases, with 4 bases remaining between them. Looked up from germline, CDR1 is MDHEN and CDR2 is SYDVKM. The CDR3 sequence is 10 residues long.

This clone is a singleton in its sample. V is TRBV7-2 and J is TRBJ1-2; D possibly corresponds to TRBD1 (6 bases). From germline, CDR1 is SGHTA and CDR2 FQGNSA. This CDR3 is 13 amino acids long. Between the trimmed V and J ends, which lost 4 bases and 4 bases, there was a span of 10 bases. The CDR3 loop is CASSSGTLYGYTF. The CDR3, as DNA: TGTGCCAGCAGCTCCGGGACACTCTATGGCTACACCTTC.

The CDR3 region has the DNA TGTGCCAGCAGCGCGACAGGGGTTACCGGGGAGCTGTTTTTT. Its translation: CASSATGVTGELFF. The V call is TRBV28, the J call TRBJ2-2; 8 bases align to TRBD1. This CDR3 is built from 14 residues. V was pared by 6 bases and J by 5 bases, with 5 bases of the junction left unmatched. CDR1 and CDR2 from the germline V gene are MDHEN and SYDVKM.

This chain connects TRBV5-6 to TRBJ2-5; TRBD2 agrees at 10 bases. The junction had 8 bases not matched to a gene; V was cut back by 0 bases and J by 6 bases. The CDR3 is 16 residues long. From germline, CDR1 is SGHDT and CDR2 YYEEEE. CDR3 DNA: TGTGCCAGCAGCTTGGGACTAGCGGGTTCACGGAAGACCCAGTACTTC. Protein: CASSLGLAGSRKTQYF.

The chain combines TRBV4-1 with TRBJ2-3; TRBD2 matches at 11 bases. The CDR3 is 19 residues long. Germline loops: CDR1 MGHRA, CDR2 YSYEKL. J was trimmed by 8 bases and V by 4 bases; bases with no gene match: 20. The CDR3 protein is CASSRREIWLAGGGVTQYF. The CDR3 nucleotides are TGCGCCAGCAGCCGAAGAGAGATTTGGCTAGCGGGAGGCGGGGTTACGCAGTATTTT.

This clone was recorded only once. The chain couples TRBV5-5 to TRBJ2-2; D is unresolved. The CDR3 extends over 12 amino acids. In germline, CDR1 is SGHKS, CDR2 YYEKEE (reference sequence). V dropped 4 bases and J dropped 1 base, with 2 bases sitting between them. DNA of the CDR3: TGTGCCAGCAGCCAGAACACCGGGGAGCTGTTTTTT. It is translated as CASSQNTGELFF.

The chain combines TRBV19 with TRBJ1-2; TRBD1 aligns across 8 bases. The CDR3 is 14 residues long. The trim removed 2 bases at V and 7 bases at J, leaving 6 bases unmatched. CDR1 is LNHDA, CDR2 SQIVND, per germline (reference sequence). The CDR3 DNA sequence: TGTGCCAGTAGTATATCGACAGGGGAAGCTGGCTACACCTTC. Protein sequence: CASSISTGEAGYTF.

This rearrangement joins TRBV9 to TRBJ2-1, with TRBD2 identical over 8 bases. The CDR3 has 15 amino acids. V shed 5 bases, J shed 3 bases, and the junction held 7 bases outside the gene matches. Germline-derived CDR1 and CDR2 are SGDLS and YYNGEE. The CDR3 here is CASREGLGDYNEQFF. The CDR3 bases are TGTGCCAGCAGGGAGGGACTAGGGGACTACAATGAGCAGTTCTTC.

The chain links TRBV5-1 to TRBJ2-2; D might be TRBD1 (5 bases). V lost 0 bases and J lost 4, with 13 bases in between. Germline V CDR1 and CDR2: SGHRS, YFSETQ. CDR3 length equals 16 residues. CDR3 protein: CASSLVVGRGTGELFF. CDR3 nucleotide sequence: TGCGCCAGCAGCTTGGTGGTGGGGCGAGGCACCGGGGAGCTGTTTTTT. Full variable domain (outside the CDR3, taken from reference TRBV5-1 and TRBJ2-2): KAGVTQTPRYLIKTRGQQVTLSCSPISGHRSVSWYQQTPGQGLQFLFEYFSETQRNKGNFPGRFSGRQFSNSRSEMNVSTLELGDSALYLCASSLVVGRGTGELFFGEGSRLTVL.

J is TRBJ1-6 and V is TRBV12-3 or TRBV12-4, with unresolved D. V gave up 2 bases and J gave up 7 bases, with 6 bases separating them. This CDR3 is 13 amino acids long. The CDR3 DNA reads TGTGCCAGCAGTTTAACAACCAATTCACCCCTCCACTTT. Translated, it gives CASSLTTNSPLHF.

The chain is built from TRBV2 and TRBJ2-3, with 9 bases aligning to TRBD2. The junction had 5 bases not matched to a gene; V was cut back by 0 bases and J by 1 base. CDR1 and CDR2 from the germline V gene are SNHLY and FYNNEI. The CDR3 is 17 amino acids. Written as DNA, the CDR3 is TGTGCCAGCAGTGAAGCGGCGGGAGGGCCCGGCACAGATACGCAGTATTTT. The encoded protein is CASSEAAGGPGTDTQYF.

As concerns this clone: This specimen includes other DNA sequences encoding the same CDR3. This chain connects TRBV3-1 (or the pseudogene TRBV3-2) to TRBJ2-1; the match to TRBD2 covers 13 bases. Germline V gene sequence: CDR1 LGHDT, CDR2 YNNKEL (reference sequence). The CDR3 runs 15 residues. V trimming: 4 bases; J trimming: 7 bases; junction bases outside the gene matches: 4. The CDR3: CASSLLAGGGNEQFF. CDR3 sequence (DNA): TGTGCCAGCAGCCTACTAGCGGGAGGGGGAAATGAGCAGTTCTTC.

The rearrangement links TRBV2 to TRBJ1-1; D remains unclear. Germline CDR1 is SNHLY and CDR2 is FYNNEI. V lost 7 bases to trimming and J lost 1 base, with 13 bases between them. The CDR3 runs 14 residues. The CDR3 DNA follows: TGTGCCAGCATCTTAAGTTCGGGGAACACTGAAGCTTTCTTT. The encoded protein is CASILSSGNTEAFF.

V usage is TRBV9 and J usage is TRBJ2-2; TRBD2 agrees at 9 bases. V shed 4 bases and J 1 base; nucleotides not matched to a gene: 2. CDR1 SGDLS and CDR2 YYNGEE come from the germline V gene. There are 15 residues in the CDR3. CDR3 in amino acids: CASSLSGGNTGELFF. As DNA, the CDR3 is TGTGCCAGCAGCCTTAGCGGGGGGAACACCGGGGAGCTGTTTTTT.

This sequence joins TRBV9 and TRBJ2-5; D is unclear. This CDR3 contains 15 residues. Germline values: CDR1 SGDLS, CDR2 YYNGEE. The V and J ends lost 1 base and 2 bases respectively, with 12 bases between them. Written as DNA, the CDR3 is TGTGCCAGCAGCGTATTAAGGAACGGGCAAGAGACCCAGTACTTC. Its protein is CASSVLRNGQETQYF.

This chain joins TRBV7-3 and TRBJ1-1, with TRBD1 as a possible D gene (5 bases). Deletions cut 4 bases from V and 3 bases from J, with 12 bases between. The CDR3 totals 14 residues. Germline V lookup: CDR1 SGHTA, CDR2 FQGTGA. CDR3 nucleotides: TGTGCCAGCAGCTCCTTGTTGGGGCACACTGAAGCTTTCTTT. The encoded protein is CASSSLLGHTEAFF.

The V and J genes are TRBV9 and TRBJ1-2; 10 positions match TRBD1. Germline CDR1 reads SGDLS; CDR2 reads YYNGEE. The ends lost 3 bases at V and 5 bases at J; junction bases unmatched: 10. The CDR3 is 16 residues long. The CDR3 nucleotides are TGTGCCAGCAGCGACGGGACAGGGGACCTTGGGTATGGCTACACCTTC. Amino acid sequence: CASSDGTGDLGYGYTF. The entire variable domain, with the rest obtained from reference TRBV9 and TRBJ1-2, is as follows: DSGVTQTPKHLITATGQRVTLRCSPRSGDLSVYWYQQSLDQGLQFLIQYYNGEERAKGNILERFSAQQFPDLHSELNLSSLELGDSALYFCASSDGTGDLGYGYTFGSGTRLTVV.

V gene TRBV19 combines with J gene TRBJ1-6; D not resolved. This CDR3 is 13 amino acids long. Trimming took 7 bases from V and 4 from J, leaving 8 bases between them. Germline lookup yields CDR1 LNHDA and CDR2 SQIVND (reference sequence). CDR3: CASIGQYNSPLHF. Written as DNA, the CDR3 is TGTGCCAGTATTGGCCAGTATAATTCACCCCTCCACTTT.

The chain carries TRBV6-2 or TRBV6-3 and TRBJ1-5; D ambiguous. V dropped 4 bases and J dropped 6 bases, with 10 bases sitting between them. Germline V gives CDR1 MNHEY, CDR2 SVGEGT. The CDR3 covers 13 residues. CDR3 residues: CASSSTAGQPQHF. The CDR3 coding sequence is TGTGCCAGCAGTTCCACCGCCGGTCAGCCCCAGCATTTT.

This clone was detected once. This chain joins TRBV5-1 and TRBJ1-3; D unclear. Looked up from germline, CDR1 is SGHRS and CDR2 is YFSETQ. With 1 base removed from V and 3 bases from J, the gap between germline ends came to 8 bases. This CDR3 is built from 14 residues. CDR3 sequence: CASSLSGFGNTIYF. The CDR3 DNA reads as TGCGCCAGCAGCTTGTCAGGATTTGGAAACACCATATATTTT.

The chain joins TRBV2 to TRBJ1-1; tentative D call: TRBD1 (6 bases). The germline V and J ends were trimmed by 6 bases and 3 bases, with 11 bases remaining between them. Per germline, CDR1 SNHLY and CDR2 FYNNEI. This CDR3 contains 13 residues. The DNA of the CDR3 is TGTGCCAGCAGAGCTACAGGGTACACTGAAGCTTTCTTT. Encoded protein: CASRATGYTEAFF.

The J gene is TRBJ2-2, the V gene TRBV6-4, with D tentatively TRBD2 (5 bases). The V and J ends lost 3 bases and 5 bases respectively, with 13 bases between them. The germline CDR1 and CDR2 sequences are MRHNA and SNTAGT. This CDR3 region has 15 residues. The CDR3 protein is CASSEGLGGTGELFF. CDR3 nucleotide sequence: TGTGCCAGCAGTGAAGGCCTCGGCGGGACCGGGGAGCTGTTTTTT.

V gene TRBV10-2 combines with J gene TRBJ1-2; D is possibly TRBD1 (5 bases). Germline V CDR1 and CDR2: WSHSY, SAAADI. The V gene lost 4 bases and the J gene lost 8 bases, with 20 bases spanning the gap. CDR3 length: 15 residues. Here the CDR3 DNA reads TGCGCCAGCAGTGGGCGCCGGACCGGGACTTACGGCTACACCTTC. Encoded protein: CASSGRRTGTYGYTF.

The J gene is TRBJ1-1, the V gene TRBV6-1; no clear D. V lost 3 bases to trimming and J lost 0 bases, with 5 bases between them. From germline, CDR1 is MNHNS and CDR2 SASEGT. The CDR3 is 13 amino acids. The CDR3 loop is CASSDQMNTEAFF. The CDR3 coding sequence is TGTGCCAGCAGTGATCAGATGAACACTGAAGCTTTCTTT.